One and the same sample provided the 10 T cell receptor beta chains below, sequenced in a study of blood T cell repertoires in COVID-19. Sequencing used immunoSEQ multiplex PCR; TCRdb keeps in-frame clones, though not all of them. Of some 180,000 clones in the sample, around 85% were seen once. The sample consisted of peripheral blood. The receptors derive from a woman aged 55-70 years with acute or convalescent COVID-19.

The chain carries TRBV7-9 and TRBJ1-1, with TRBD1 identical over 7 bases. The germline gives CDR1 SEHNR, CDR2 FQNEAQ (reference sequence). V shed 5 bases, J shed 9 bases, and the junction held 6 bases outside the gene matches. The CDR3 loop spans 12 amino acids. The CDR3 loop reads CASSPTGSQAFF. CDR3 bases: TGTGCCAGCAGCCCGACAGGGAGCCAAGCTTTCTTT.

The chain employs TRBV6-5 and TRBJ1-2, with D tentatively TRBD1 (5 bases). With 7 bases removed from V and 4 bases from J, the gap between germline ends came to 10 bases. The CDR3 length is 12 residues. Germline V CDR1 and CDR2: MNHEY, SVGAGI. CDR3 in DNA: TGTGCCAGCACAGGGACTTTCTATGGCTACACCTTC. Its translation is CASTGTFYGYTF.

The chain joins TRBV20-1 to TRBJ1-5; TRBD1 matches 9 bases. V gave up 3 bases and J gave up 0 bases; unmatched junction bases: 6. The CDR3 extends over 16 amino acids. Germline CDR1 and CDR2: DFQATT and SNEGSKA (reference sequence). The chain's CDR3 is CSASRDRAASNQPQHF. The CDR3 DNA is TGCAGTGCTAGTCGGGACAGGGCCGCTAGCAATCAGCCCCAGCATTTT.

The genes are TRBV29-1 and TRBJ2-5; D gene unclear. The CDR3 has 12 amino acids. Trimming pared 3 bases from V and 5 bases from J, leaving 10 bases between. From germline, CDR1 is SQVTM and CDR2 ANQGSEA. As DNA, the CDR3 is TGCAGCGTTGATATCTCGTTGGAGACCCAGTACTTC. The encoded protein is CSVDISLETQYF.

Remarks on this clone: The identical CDR3 is also encoded by other nucleotide sequences in the sample. This rearrangement joins TRBV18 to TRBJ1-1; D is possibly TRBD1 (5 bases). This CDR3 is 13 amino acids long. Germline lookup yields CDR1 KGHSH and CDR2 LQKENI. With 3 bases removed from V and 4 bases from J, the gap between germline ends came to 9 bases. The CDR3 DNA is TGTGCCAGCTCACCTCCGGGGGTCACTGAAGCTTTCTTT. It yields the protein CASSPPGVTEAFF.

The chain recombines TRBV3-1 (or the pseudogene TRBV3-2) with TRBJ2-2, with D maybe TRBD2 (6 bases). This CDR3 comprises 16 residues. Germline values: CDR1 LGHDT, CDR2 YNNKEL (reference sequence). The V end lost 5 bases, the J end lost 2 bases, and 15 bases lay between the germline ends. The CDR3 bases are TGTGCCAGCAGCGCCTCGAGGGCGGGAAACACCGGGGAGCTGTTTTTT. Translating gives CASSASRAGNTGELFF.

This clone was detected only a few times. This chain links TRBV5-1 with TRBJ1-1; TRBD1 might be the D (6 bases). Looked up from germline, CDR1 is SGHRS and CDR2 is YFSETQ. Trimming pared 3 bases from V and 0 bases from J, leaving 21 bases between. The CDR3 loop spans 18 amino acids. The chain's CDR3 is CASSSSHQGTRVNTEAFF. Written as DNA, the CDR3 is TGCGCCAGCAGCTCTTCTCATCAGGGGACCCGAGTGAACACTGAAGCTTTCTTT.

This CDR3 reads CASSSSGGRAGELFF. The CDR3 coding sequence is TGTGCCAGCAGCTCTTCAGGGGGAAGGGCCGGGGAGCTGTTTTTT. The chain couples TRBV7-9 to TRBJ2-2; 7 positions match TRBD1. The CDR3 runs to 15 residues. The V gene end was trimmed by 4 bases and the J gene end by 6 bases; junction bases not matched to a gene: 8. Germline CDR1 is SEHNR and CDR2 is FQNEAQ (reference sequence). Variable domain in full (rest from reference TRBV7-9 and TRBJ2-2): DTGVSQNPRHKITKRGQNVTFRCDPISEHNRLYWYRQTLGQGPEFLTYFQNEAQLEKSRLLSDRFSAERPKGSFSTLEIQRTEQGDSAMYLCASSSSGGRAGELFFGEGSRLTVL.

V and J are TRBV7-9 and TRBJ2-5; TRBD2 matches 10 bases. From germline, CDR1 is SEHNR and CDR2 FQNEAQ (reference sequence). The CDR3 has 17 amino acids. Trimming at V came to 4 bases and at J to 1 base, leaving 9 bases not matched to a gene. The CDR3 loop is CASSSRTSGSIQETQYF. For the CDR3, the DNA is TGTGCCAGCAGCTCTAGGACTAGCGGATCTATCCAAGAGACCCAGTACTTC.

In this sample, this clone turned up once. This sequence joins TRBV18 and TRBJ2-1, with TRBD2 matching 8 bases. With V trimmed by 3 bases and J by 4 bases, 8 bases remained unmatched. The CDR3 runs 16 residues. Germline V gene sequence: CDR1 KGHSH, CDR2 LQKENI. In nucleotides, the CDR3 is TGTGCCAGCTCACCTTCGAGCGGGAGAGGGTACAATGAGCAGTTCTTC. Translated: CASSPSSGRGYNEQFF.